Below are 22 T cell receptor beta chains sequenced from a single sample in a study of OX40 agonist ivuxolimab in advanced cancers. Sequencing was performed with immunoSEQ multiplex PCR; in TCRdb, only in-frame clones are kept and a portion is missing. Of some 52,000 clones in the sample, just under 95% are singletons; the top ten hold about 25%. Source: CD4+ or CD8+ T cells sorted from blood, taken in a trial of the OX40 agonist ivuxolimab. Receptor source: an adult with an advanced solid tumor such as melanoma, head and neck, liver or kidney cancer.

This sequence joins TRBV9 and TRBJ2-1; 10 bases are shared with TRBD2. V shed 0 bases and J 8 bases; nucleotides not matched to a gene: 5. Germline V gives CDR1 SGDLS, CDR2 YYNGEE. This CDR3 spans 15 amino acids. CDR3 loop: CASSVASGGIDEQFF. CDR3 in DNA: TGTGCCAGCAGCGTAGCTAGCGGGGGCATAGATGAGCAGTTCTTC.

This clone is a singleton in its sample. The chain combines TRBV13 with TRBJ2-1, with 7 positions matching TRBD2. J was trimmed by 2 bases and V by 3 bases; bases with no gene match: 16. Germline loops: CDR1 PRHDT, CDR2 FYEKMQ (reference sequence). The CDR3 length is 19 residues. The CDR3: CASSFRYKLAVQAYNEQFF. The CDR3 coding sequence is TGTGCCAGCAGCTTTCGTTACAAGCTAGCGGTTCAAGCCTACAATGAGCAGTTCTTC. Full variable domain (remainder filled in from reference TRBV13 and TRBJ2-1): AAGVIQSPRHLIKEKRETATLKCYPIPRHDTVYWYQQGPGQDPQFLISFYEKMQSDKGSIPDRFSAQQFSDYHSELNMSSLELGDSALYFCASSFRYKLAVQAYNEQFFGPGTRLTVL.

The J gene is TRBJ2-7, the V gene TRBV4-1; D is possibly TRBD1 (6 bases). Per germline, CDR1 MGHRA and CDR2 YSYEKL. This CDR3 spans 17 amino acids. Between the trimmed V and J ends, which lost 0 bases and 2 bases, there was a span of 17 bases. In DNA form, the CDR3 reads TGCGCCAGCAGCCAAGATATAGCCCAGGGGCTCCCCTACGAGCAGTACTTC. It encodes CASSQDIAQGLPYEQYF.

The gene calls are TRBV6-5 and TRBJ1-2; no definite D call. The V end was cut by 0 bases, the J end by 4 bases, with 9 bases between. The CDR3 extends over 14 amino acids. Germline V CDR1 and CDR2: MNHEY, SVGAGI. The CDR3 loop is CASSYSEGSYGYTF. The CDR3, as DNA: TGTGCCAGCAGTTACTCGGAGGGAAGCTATGGCTACACCTTC.

The V call is TRBV7-9, the J call TRBJ2-1, with D maybe TRBD2 (6 bases). The length of the CDR3 is 13 residues. The germline gives CDR1 SEHNR, CDR2 FQNEAQ (reference sequence). V dropped 3 bases and J dropped 5 bases, with 8 bases sitting between them. The CDR3 here is CASSFSSDNEQFF. For the CDR3, the DNA is TGTGCCAGCAGCTTTTCTAGCGACAATGAGCAGTTCTTC.

The chain links TRBV4-2 to TRBJ1-2; D unclear. Germline CDR1 LGHNA, CDR2 YNFKEQ. The CDR3 has 16 residues. V was pared by 1 base and J by 2 bases, with 14 bases between. In DNA form, the CDR3 reads TGTGCCAGCAGCCAAGGAGCCCCCACCTCCAACTATGGCTACACCTTC. Protein sequence: CASSQGAPTSNYGYTF.

The genes are TRBV19 and TRBJ1-5; D remains unclear. Trimming removed 3 bases at V and 4 bases at J, with 10 bases between. The length of the CDR3 is 14 residues. CDR1 is LNHDA and CDR2 is SQIVND in the germline V gene (reference sequence). The CDR3 DNA follows: TGTGCCAGTAGTATCCGGGAAGCGAATCAGCCCCAGCATTTT. Translated: CASSIREANQPQHF.

The chain links TRBV4-3 to TRBJ2-1; D is perhaps TRBD2 (6 bases). Germline CDR1 LGHNA, CDR2 YSLEER. The ends were cut back, 5 bases at V and 3 bases at J, with 14 bases in the middle. There are 15 residues in the CDR3. The CDR3, as DNA: TGCGCCAGCAGCGACGAGGCGGGACGCTACAATGAGCAGTTCTTC. As protein: CASSDEAGRYNEQFF.

The chain joins TRBV4-3 to TRBJ2-1, with 9 bases identical to TRBD2. Losses at the gene ends were 0 bases for V and 6 bases for J; bases not matched to a gene: 6. CDR1 is LGHNA, CDR2 YSLEER, per germline. The length of the CDR3 is 16 residues. Written as DNA, the CDR3 is TGCGCCAGCAGCCAAGATGCTGCGGGAGGGTCCAATGAGCAGTTCTTC. Amino acids: CASSQDAAGGSNEQFF.

The V and J genes are TRBV27 and TRBJ2-1; tentatively, D is TRBD1 (5 bases). From germline, CDR1 is MNHEY and CDR2 SMNVEV (reference sequence). CDR3 size: 15 residues. V lost 1 base, J lost 7 bases, and 14 bases lay in between. The CDR3 sequence is CASSLYGAYGNEQFF. CDR3 sequence (DNA): TGTGCCAGCAGTTTATATGGGGCCTACGGGAATGAGCAGTTCTTC.

The chain carries TRBV27 and TRBJ2-2; D possibly matches TRBD1 or TRBD2 (7 bases each). Looked up from germline, CDR1 is MNHEY and CDR2 is SMNVEV (reference sequence). The CDR3 loop spans 16 amino acids. The V end was cut by 10 bases, the J end by 2 bases, with 20 bases between. CDR3 coding DNA: TGTGCCACGGGGGCGGGGAGGGACAGAAACACCGGGGAGCTGTTTTTT. It translates to CATGAGRDRNTGELFF.

The gene calls are TRBV4-3 and TRBJ2-3; D unresolved. CDR1 is LGHNA, CDR2 YSLEER, per germline. Trimming pared 0 bases from V and 2 bases from J, leaving 12 bases between. The CDR3 has 16 amino acids. CDR3 residues: CASSQEVSGPTDTQYF. The CDR3 region has the DNA TGCGCCAGCAGCCAAGAAGTGTCGGGCCCCACAGATACGCAGTATTTT.

The genes are TRBV7-6 and TRBJ2-1; 8 bases map to TRBD1. V lost 4 bases and J lost 2; bases outside the gene matches: 4. The CDR3 has 15 residues. Per germline, CDR1 SGHVS and CDR2 FNYEAQ. As DNA, the CDR3 is TGTGCCAGCAGCTGGACAGGGTCCCCCTACAATGAGCAGTTCTTC. Protein sequence: CASSWTGSPYNEQFF.

The chain uses TRBV28 and TRBJ2-2; 7 positions agree with TRBD2. The CDR3 has 19 amino acids. CDR1 MDHEN and CDR2 SYDVKM come from the germline V gene. Unmatched junction bases numbered 15, after V lost 5 bases and J lost 0 bases. Written as DNA, the CDR3 is TGTGCCAGCAGTATCCCCGGGGAGGGGCGCCTCGCGAACACCGGGGAGCTGTTTTTT. It encodes CASSIPGEGRLANTGELFF.

V usage is TRBV7-9 and J usage is TRBJ1-1; D is uncertain. This CDR3 comprises 14 residues. Germline CDR1 and CDR2: SEHNR and FQNEAQ (reference sequence). Trimming pared 5 bases from V and 3 bases from J, leaving 13 bases between. The CDR3 bases are TGTGCCAGCAGCCCCCCATCCCCGGACACTGAAGCTTTCTTT. This sequence encodes CASSPPSPDTEAFF.

The chain joins TRBV4-1 to TRBJ2-1; D is uncertain. The CDR3 spans 14 residues. Trimming took 5 bases from V and 2 from J, leaving 10 bases between them. Per germline, CDR1 MGHRA and CDR2 YSYEKL. This chain's CDR3 is CASSVGSPYNEQFF. The CDR3 nucleotides read TGCGCCAGCAGCGTCGGGTCCCCCTACAATGAGCAGTTCTTC.

This rearrangement joins TRBV19 to TRBJ2-1, with D unresolved. Germline CDR1 and CDR2: LNHDA and SQIVND (reference sequence). V lost 3 bases and J lost 7, with 13 bases in between. The CDR3 contains 14 residues. The DNA of the CDR3 is TGTGCCAGTAGTATGTACCGGCCGGAGAATGAGCAGTTCTTC. It specifies CASSMYRPENEQFF. Using reference TRBV19 and TRBJ2-1 for the parts outside the CDR3, the full variable domain is DGGITQSPKYLFRKEGQNVTLSCEQNLNHDAMYWYRQDPGQGLRLIYYSQIVNDFQKGDIAEGYSVSREKKESFPLTVTSAQKNPTAFYLCASSMYRPENEQFFGPGTRLTVL.

The chain employs TRBV6-5 and TRBJ2-5; D possibly matches TRBD1 or TRBD2 (6 bases each). Germline lookup yields CDR1 MNHEY and CDR2 SVGAGI. Trimming left V 3 bases short and J 1 base short, with 12 bases between. CDR3 size: 15 residues. CDR3 in amino acids: CASSYEGGPQETQYF. The CDR3, as DNA: TGTGCCAGCAGTTATGAGGGGGGTCCCCAAGAGACCCAGTACTTC.

This clone has more than one count but fewer than ten. The chain couples TRBV2 to TRBJ1-5; unclear D gene. CDR3 length: 15 residues. Germline lookup yields CDR1 SNHLY and CDR2 FYNNEI. Trimming cost V 3 bases and J 2 bases, with 11 bases left between them. The CDR3 coding sequence is TGTGCCAGCAGTGACACAACGACCGGCAATCAGCCCCAGCATTTT. Amino acid sequence: CASSDTTTGNQPQHF. The full variable domain, in which reference TRBV2 and TRBJ1-5 provide the parts outside the CDR3, is EPEVTQTPSHQVTQMGQEVILRCVPISNHLYFYWYRQILGQKVEFLVSFYNNEISEKSEIFDDQFSVERPDGSNFTLKIRSTKLEDSAMYFCASSDTTTGNQPQHFGDGTRLSIL.

V and J are TRBV5-1 and TRBJ2-7; TRBD2 agrees at 7 bases. There are 15 residues in the CDR3. Germline V lookup: CDR1 SGHRS, CDR2 YFSETQ. V trimming: 0 bases; J trimming: 5 bases; junction bases outside the gene matches: 8. The CDR3 is CASSLAFTGGNEQYF. For the CDR3, the DNA is TGCGCCAGCAGCTTGGCCTTCACGGGGGGAAACGAGCAGTACTTC.

The chain has TRBV9 and TRBJ1-2, with D maybe TRBD1 (5 bases). V was pared by 3 bases and J by 3 bases, with 21 bases between. Per the germline V gene, CDR1 is SGDLS and CDR2 is YYNGEE. The CDR3 loop spans 17 amino acids. The CDR3 loop is CASSESLFDSRDYGYTF. The CDR3 coding sequence is TGTGCCAGCAGCGAGTCCCTCTTCGACAGTAGGGACTATGGCTACACCTTC.

The chain is built from TRBV28 and TRBJ2-5; D gene unclear. The CDR3 spans 14 residues. Germline lookup yields CDR1 MDHEN and CDR2 SYDVKM. V lost 1 base and J lost 0, with 6 bases in between. CDR3 residues: CASSLLAYQETQYF. The CDR3 DNA reads TGTGCCAGCAGTTTATTGGCTTACCAAGAGACCCAGTACTTC. The full variable domain, rest sourced from reference TRBV28 and TRBJ2-5, is DVKVTQSSRYLVKRTGEKVFLECVQDMDHENMFWYRQDPGLGLRLIYFSYDVKMKEKGDIPEGYSVSREKKERFSLILESASTNQTSMYLCASSLLAYQETQYFGPGTRLLVL.